These T cell receptor beta chains were read from a single sample in a study of technical replicates of blood from several donors. The data were produced by immunoSEQ multiplex PCR, yet TCRdb's version contains in-frame clones alone and is incomplete. The sample has fewer than 90,000 clones; roughly 93% are singletons. What was sequenced was T cells isolated from PBMCs. The receptor source for this set is a human donor in good health. Each CDR3 is given with its conserved first and last residue. A D gene is named only where the DNA matches it firmly. Rows give clone size only sometimes, using once, few, many, or a class for an expanded clone.

CDR3 DNA: TGTGCCAGCAGCGTAGTCGCCATAGGGACGGCGTGGGGAGGGCAGTTCTTC
CDR3 protein: CASSVVAIGTAWGGQFF
V gene: TRBV9
J gene: TRBJ2-1
clone size: -
D gene: -

CDR3 DNA: TGTGCCAGCAGTGAATTCCGTGGCGGGGGCTACACCTTC
CDR3 protein: CASSEFRGGGYTF
V gene: TRBV6-1
J gene: TRBJ1-2
clone size: -
D gene: -

CDR3 DNA: TGCAGTGCACAGGGTGGATGGGAGCAGTACTTC
CDR3 protein: CSAQGGWEQYF
V gene: TRBV20-1
J gene: TRBJ2-7
clone size: -
D gene: -

CDR3 DNA: TGTGCCAGTTCGGACAGGCCCAACACTGAAGCTTTCTTT
CDR3 protein: CASSDRPNTEAFF
V gene: TRBV19
J gene: TRBJ1-1
clone size: once
D gene: TRBD1

CDR3 DNA: TGTGCCAGCAGCCGCACCGGGGAGCTGTTTTTT
CDR3 protein: CASSRTGELFF
V gene: TRBV7-9
J gene: TRBJ2-2
clone size: few
D gene: -

CDR3 DNA: TGCGCCAGCATACAGGGGGCCGGTCAGCCCCAGCATTTT
CDR3 protein: CASIQGAGQPQHF
V gene: TRBV10-2
J gene: TRBJ1-5
clone size: -
D gene: TRBD1

CDR3 DNA: TGCGCCAGCAGTGATAGCGGGAGCGGGTACAATGAGCAGTTCTTC
CDR3 protein: CASSDSGSGYNEQFF
V gene: TRBV10-2
J gene: TRBJ2-1
clone size: -
D gene: TRBD2

CDR3 DNA: TGTGCCAGCAGCTTAGGTTCTCTGGGGGGAGCCTACGAGCAGTACTTC
CDR3 protein: CASSLGSLGGAYEQYF
V gene: TRBV7-2
J gene: TRBJ2-7
clone size: -
D gene: -

CDR3 DNA: TGTGCCAGCACCGCAGACATCATGCGCTATGGCTACACCTTC
CDR3 protein: CASTADIMRYGYTF
V gene: TRBV6-5
J gene: TRBJ1-2
clone size: -
D gene: -

CDR3 DNA: TGTGCCAGCAGTCGATTAGGGGCTATCCGATGGAACACTGAAGCTTTCTTT
CDR3 protein: CASSRLGAIRWNTEAFF
V gene: TRBV28
J gene: TRBJ1-1
clone size: -
D gene: -

CDR3 DNA: TGCGCCAGCAGCTCTAACCGCTTGGTGGAGGGCTACGAGCAGTACTTC
CDR3 protein: CASSSNRLVEGYEQYF
V gene: TRBV5-1
J gene: TRBJ2-7
clone size: -
D gene: -

CDR3 DNA: TGTGCCAGCAGTGAGACAAGGTCTAACTATGGCTACACCTTC
CDR3 protein: CASSETRSNYGYTF
V gene: TRBV6-1
J gene: TRBJ1-2
clone size: -
D gene: -

CDR3 DNA: TGTGCCAGCAGCGTAGCAACTAGCGGGGGCTCCTACAATGAGCAGTTCTTC
CDR3 protein: CASSVATSGGSYNEQFF
V gene: TRBV9
J gene: TRBJ2-1
clone size: -
D gene: TRBD2

CDR3 DNA: TGTGCCTCTAGTTCCCCTTCGGACAGGACTAACTATGGCTACACCTTC
CDR3 protein: CASSSPSDRTNYGYTF
V gene: TRBV10-3
J gene: TRBJ1-2
clone size: -
D gene: TRBD1

CDR3 DNA: TGTGCCAGCAGTTACGGGAGGTTTGATGCAGGGTATGGCTACACCTTC
CDR3 protein: CASSYGRFDAGYGYTF
V gene: TRBV6-5
J gene: TRBJ1-2
clone size: -
D gene: -

CDR3 DNA: TGCGCCAGCAGTGGCGGGAGGGGGTACAATGAGCAGTTCTTC
CDR3 protein: CASSGGRGYNEQFF
V gene: TRBV10-2
J gene: TRBJ2-1
clone size: -
D gene: TRBD2

CDR3 DNA: TGCAGCGTTGAGGGTTTAACGGGAGGGAACTCCTACGAGCAGTACTTC
CDR3 protein: CSVEGLTGGNSYEQYF
V gene: TRBV29-1
J gene: TRBJ2-7
clone size: -
D gene: TRBD2

CDR3 DNA: TGTGCCAGCAGTTACGGACAGGTGAACACTGAAGCTTTCTTT
CDR3 protein: CASSYGQVNTEAFF
V gene: TRBV5-4
J gene: TRBJ1-1
clone size: -
D gene: TRBD1

CDR3 DNA: TGTGCCGGAAACCGGGACAGGAGGAACGATGAGCAGTTCTTC
CDR3 protein: CAGNRDRRNDEQFF
V gene: TRBV28
J gene: TRBJ2-1
clone size: -
D gene: TRBD1

CDR3 DNA: TGTGCCAGCAGTATAATCCGGACTGCCCGCTCCTACGAGCAGTACTTC
CDR3 protein: CASSIIRTARSYEQYF
V gene: TRBV27
J gene: TRBJ2-7
clone size: -
D gene: -

CDR3 DNA: TGTGCCAGCAGCATCACAGGGGGCGAGTACCAAGAGACCCAGTACTTC
CDR3 protein: CASSITGGEYQETQYF
V gene: TRBV13
J gene: TRBJ2-5
clone size: -
D gene: TRBD1

CDR3 DNA: TGTGCCAGCAGTTACTCTCGGTGGGGGACAGGAAACACCATATATTTT
CDR3 protein: CASSYSRWGTGNTIYF
V gene: TRBV6-5
J gene: TRBJ1-3
clone size: -
D gene: -

CDR3 DNA: TGTGCCACACTAGCGGCCTACGAGCAGTACTTC
CDR3 protein: CATLAAYEQYF
V gene: TRBV10-3
J gene: TRBJ2-7
clone size: -
D gene: TRBD2

CDR3 DNA: TGTGCCAGCAGCTCAATGGGGGGGAGCACAGATACGCAGTATTTT
CDR3 protein: CASSSMGGSTDTQYF
V gene: TRBV11-3
J gene: TRBJ2-3
clone size: -
D gene: TRBD2

CDR3 DNA: TGTGCCAGCAGCTTAGTCGGAGGTTCCTCCGGGGGCACTGAAGCTTTCTTT
CDR3 protein: CASSLVGGSSGGTEAFF
V gene: TRBV7-8
J gene: TRBJ1-1
clone size: -
D gene: -

CDR3 DNA: TGTGCCAGCAGGAGCGGGGGCCAGTCGGATGAAAAACTGTTTTTT
CDR3 protein: CASRSGGQSDEKLFF
V gene: TRBV28
J gene: TRBJ1-4
clone size: -
D gene: -

CDR3 DNA: TGTGCCAGCAGTCAAATTAGCGGGTCCAACACCGGGGAGCTGTTTTTT
CDR3 protein: CASSQISGSNTGELFF
V gene: TRBV27
J gene: TRBJ2-2
clone size: -
D gene: TRBD2

CDR3 DNA: TGTGCCAGCAGCCTGGACGGGGACTATGGCTACACCTTC
CDR3 protein: CASSLDGDYGYTF
V gene: TRBV5-8
J gene: TRBJ1-2
clone size: -
D gene: -

CDR3 DNA: TGTGCCAGCAGCTTAATGGACAGGATATCTGGAAACACCATATATTTT
CDR3 protein: CASSLMDRISGNTIYF
V gene: TRBV7-2
J gene: TRBJ1-3
clone size: -
D gene: TRBD1